This TCR delta chain was documented in a study of Vδ1+ human thymocytes. Notes on the study in general: Despite high sort purity, approximately 21% of thymic T cell receptor delta sequences were Vdelta2. Highly polyclonal TRG and TRD repertoires with Gaussian CDR3 length distributions appeared in thymus. Bulk data may be misread because of unexpected Vdelta2 sequences.

Thymocytes were sorted as CD3+ TCRVdelta1+ TCRVdelta2- after alphabeta T cell depletion. Between roughly 98% and 99.6% of sorted thymocytes were Vdelta1+. RNA was extracted from the cells and then reverse transcribed. Multiplex PCR used pooled V-gene forward primers and a constant-region reverse primer to amplify CDR3s. TCRdb re-processed the multiplex PCR reads using CATT. The sample lists some 27,000 delta-chain clones; under 8% were seen once. This clone came up a few times. The antigen remains undetermined. Germline V gives CDR1 TSWWSYY, CDR2 QGS. With 4 bases clipped from V and 2 bases from J, the junction kept 2 bases outside the gene matches. The CDR3 length is 15 residues.

This chain joins TRDV1 and TRDJ1; 12 bases fit TRDD3. The sequenced material came from Vdelta1+ gamma-delta thymocytes from the thymus. Subset specified: FACS-sorted CD3+ TCRalphabeta- TCRVdelta1+ TCRVdelta2- thymocytes. The receptor was isolated from a girl under three years old who had congenital heart surgery. CDR3 protein: CALGGLGDTTDKLIF. The DNA for the CDR3 is TGTGCTCTTGGGGGACTGGGGGATACTACCGATAAACTCATCTTT.